This T cell receptor beta chain was observed in a study of blood T cell repertoires in COVID-19. Looking at the study overall: The cDNA or gDNA used as material had been derived from T cells, B-cell-depleted T cells, or PBMCs.

Per the original methods: Amplification of reference gene primers provided the estimated nucleated cell counts. Measured with immunoSEQ multiplex PCR; TCRdb has only the in-frame clones, and not every one. V, J and clone size reflect that table, while D and trimming were determined from the DNA. Altogether 120,000 to 150,000 clones are present, approximately 80% being singletons, with the ten largest covering 8% to 10%. Trimming took off 0 bases at V and 5 bases at J, with 11 bases between the two ends. This CDR3 comprises 14 residues. CDR1 is ENHRY and CDR2 is SYGVKD in the germline V gene. The V call is TRBV10-3, the J call TRBJ2-7; a possible D gene is TRBD1 (6 bases). Sequenced sample: peripheral blood. The source of this sequence is an elderly woman in a cohort sampled during active or convalescent COVID-19. The CDR3: CAISESRQVDEQYF. The CDR3 nucleotides are TGTGCCATCAGTGAGTCCAGACAGGTGGACGAGCAGTACTTC.